The entry that follows covers one TCR beta chain sequence. Its antigen target is currently unknown. No base-level quality is on record; no much larger clone is a single base apart. The CDR3 regions of human TCRbeta chains were analyzed by immunosequencing. The authors' pipeline ran thus. TCRs in the repertoires were matched against a reference library of SARS-CoV-2-specific TCRs that had been generated with the MIRA antigen-specificity platform. Breadth was defined as the fraction of unique TCRs that were SARS-CoV-2-associated. Depth was defined as the fraction of total T cells that were SARS-CoV-2-associated. Using the MIRA data, each spike-specific TCR was mapped to the spike region that the TCR reacts to and placed in a CD4 or CD8 class. Log10-transformed breadth and depth values were compared by one-way ANOVA with Sidak's multiple comparisons tests. Held by TCRdb, this immuneACCESS table contains in-frame sequences only and omits some clones. Under half of the omission traces to an unresolved V gene where checked; the cause of the rest is unknown. D and trimming come from the DNA, and the V and J calls and clone size come from that table. Across this sample there are under 200,000 clones, with about 90% seen only once. The ten biggest clones cover 1.9% of the sample.

The sample's time point label, decoded: baseline before first vaccination. Vaccinee samples were obtained from the UK trials COV001 and COV002, which included a single-blind randomized controlled phase 2/3 trial of AZD1222 (ChAdOx1 nCoV-19) in healthy adults. For TCRbeta chain sequencing, PBMC samples from trial participants were taken at day 0 and at day 28 after the second dose. This sample is drawn from a study of T cell responses to AZD1222 COVID-19 vaccine (dated by TCRdb to the early 2020s). Study-wide context: Because spike-specific TCR depth and breadth did not differ between the two schedules, AZD1222 recipients who got a second dose at roughly 4 weeks were pooled with those who got a second dose at roughly 12 weeks. TCR sequencing was performed for about 250 trial participants, of whom some 200 were given two doses of AZD1222 and around 25 were given two doses of MenACWY control vaccine. Trial participants were enrolled into age subgroups of 18-55, 56-69 and 70-plus years, which contained 148, 28 and 57 TCR-sequenced participants, respectively.

Including cysteine and phenylalanine, the CDR3 has 16 amino acids. Just the 48-base CDR3 DNA is kept, in frame starting at base 1. V is clipped by 0 bases and J by 5 bases, and the sequence between their germline boundaries is 14 bases long. The germline V gene provides CDR1 MNHEY and CDR2 SVGEGT. The investigation overall reported the following: Nearly half of unique spike-specific TCRs reportedly recognized epitopes outside regions mutated in the B.1.351 and B.1.1.7 variants. Participants were mostly white British and included more females than males, and it was suggested by the authors that clonal diversity may have been underestimated. Because no samples from the day 14 peak response were available, repertoires could be characterized only after the peak T cell response. After two AZD1222 doses, spike-specific TCR breadth and depth were significantly higher than at day 0 and than in MenACWY recipients. CD4 TCRs associated with the vaccine covered the entire spike protein, and the dominant responses were in regions 160-218 and 743-854. Only five to seven AZD1222 recipients were SARS-CoV-2 seropositive at baseline, limiting conclusions about previously exposed vaccinees. The 56-69-year group was small, and its depth increase did not reach significance, likely because of low power.

This sample comprised peripheral blood, obtained on day 0 of AZD1222 vaccination. The chain is assembled from TRBV6-2 or TRBV6-3 and TRBJ2-1, with the D gene call left open. The TCR sequence derives from an adult in good health. The CDR3 protein sequence reads: CASSYSIPPPNNEQFF. The sequenced DNA: TGTGCCAGCAGTTACTCGATTCCACCCCCGAACAATGAGCAGTTCTTC.